These 24 T cell receptor beta chains originate from one sample sequenced in a study of blood T cell repertoires in COVID-19. The assay was immunoSEQ multiplex PCR, and TCRdb's table has in-frame clones only and misses some. The sample records 200,000 to 300,000 clones, 75% to 85% being singletons. Material for sequencing was peripheral blood. Receptors were obtained from an elderly woman with COVID-19, enrolled during active disease.

CDR3 nucleotides: TGTGCCAGCAGTTACTCCTTAGATAATCAGCCCCAGCATTTT. Translation: CASSYSLDNQPQHF. The rearrangement joins TRBV6-2 or TRBV6-3 to TRBJ1-5; D gene ambiguous. The germline V gene encodes CDR1 MNHEY and CDR2 SVGEGT. The CDR3 is 14 amino acids. Deletions cut 0 bases from V and 4 bases from J, with 7 bases between.

The chain has TRBV29-1 and TRBJ2-3; TRBD2 agrees at 8 bases. Germline-derived CDR1 and CDR2 are SQVTM and ANQGSEA. The CDR3 totals 13 residues. V dropped 5 bases and J dropped 2; count of bases not matched to a gene: 3. Here the CDR3 DNA reads TGCAGCGTTCGGCGGGGGGCCACAGATACGCAGTATTTT. This codes for CSVRRGATDTQYF.

Only a few counts were recorded for this clone. The chain uses TRBV7-2 and TRBJ1-2; 7 nucleotides agree with TRBD1. The CDR3 consists of 11 residues. V lost 5 bases to trimming and J lost 7 bases; unmatched junction nucleotides: 1. Germline values: CDR1 SGHTA, CDR2 FQGNSA. In DNA form, the CDR3 reads TGTGCCAGCAGCGACAGGGTTGGCTACACCTTC. It encodes CASSDRVGYTF.

The chain combines TRBV5-5 with TRBJ2-4; weak D call: TRBD1 (5 bases). Trimming left V 5 bases short and J 7 bases short, with 16 bases between. This CDR3 is 14 amino acids long. Germline V gene sequence: CDR1 SGHKS, CDR2 YYEKEE (reference sequence). This CDR3 is CASSVNPAGNIQYF. CDR3 DNA sequence: TGTGCCAGCAGTGTCAATCCAGCAGGGAACATTCAGTACTTC. Filled out from reference TRBV5-5 and TRBJ2-4, the complete variable domain reads DAGVTQSPTHLIKTRGQQVTLRCSPISGHKSVSWYQQVLGQGPQFIFQYYEKEERGRGNFPDRFSARQFPNYSSELNVNALLLGDSALYLCASSVNPAGNIQYFGAGTRLSVL.

CDR3: CASSSGINIQYF. DNA of the CDR3: TGTGCCAGCAGTTCGGGGATAAACATTCAGTACTTC. The chain has TRBV12-3 or TRBV12-4 and TRBJ2-4; D is perhaps TRBD2 (5 bases). With 4 bases removed from V and 6 bases from J, the gap between germline ends came to 7 bases. This CDR3 spans 12 amino acids.

J is TRBJ1-2 and V is TRBV15; D is undetermined. The CDR3 sequence is 15 residues long. CDR1 and CDR2 (germline): LNHNV, YYDKDF (reference sequence). V was cut by 0 bases and J by 2 bases, with 10 bases left in between. The CDR3 region has the DNA TGTGCCACCAGCAGAGATCAAACAGTAAACTATGGCTACACCTTC. Residues: CATSRDQTVNYGYTF.

This chain joins TRBV6-2 or TRBV6-3 and TRBJ2-2; 10 positions agree with TRBD2. V was pared by 6 bases and J by 5 bases, with 6 bases of the junction left unmatched. The CDR3 length is 15 residues. CDR1 is MNHEY, CDR2 SVGEGT, per germline. The CDR3 loop reads CASRPSGSLTGELFF. CDR3 DNA: TGTGCCAGCAGACCTAGCGGGAGCTTGACCGGGGAGCTGTTTTTT.

The chain links TRBV6-2 or TRBV6-3 to TRBJ1-2, with TRBD1 as a possible D gene (5 bases). The CDR3 runs to 12 residues. CDR1 MNHEY and CDR2 SVGEGT come from the germline V gene. The V end was cut by 4 bases, the J end by 2 bases, with 5 bases between. CDR3 sequence: CASSSGNYGYTF. The CDR3 DNA reads TGTGCCAGCAGTTCAGGGAACTATGGCTACACCTTC.

The J gene is TRBJ1-2, the V gene TRBV24-1, with unresolved D. Germline CDR1 reads KGHDR; CDR2 reads SFDVKD. The CDR3 extends over 16 amino acids. Trimming took 5 bases from V and 8 from J, leaving 23 bases between them. The CDR3 sequence: CATSGRGGREIGGYTF. CDR3 DNA sequence: TGTGCCACCAGTGGTCGGGGTGGGAGGGAAATCGGCGGCTACACCTTC.

The table lists this clone with a few counts. The J gene is TRBJ1-4, the V gene TRBV5-1, with D possibly matching TRBD1 (5 bases). CDR1 and CDR2 from the germline V gene are SGHRS and YFSETQ. Trimming left V 3 bases short and J 0 bases short, with 9 bases between. The CDR3 is 15 residues long. CDR3 amino acids: CASSSQGATNEKLFF. The CDR3, as DNA: TGCGCCAGCAGCTCACAAGGGGCAACTAATGAAAAACTGTTTTTT.

This clone was seen a handful of times. V and J are TRBV7-2 and TRBJ2-1, with D maybe TRBD1 (6 bases). The CDR3 runs to 15 residues. The germline CDR1 and CDR2 sequences are SGHTA and FQGNSA. V dropped 5 bases and J dropped 4 bases, with 15 bases sitting between them. The CDR3 loop is CASSPNRAKYNEQFF. The CDR3 DNA reads as TGTGCCAGCAGCCCTAACAGGGCAAAATACAATGAGCAGTTCTTC.

The chain couples TRBV5-3 to TRBJ2-7; D may be TRBD1 (6 bases). TRBV5-3 carries the ORF label, with uncertain function. V was pared by 0 bases and J by 2 bases, with 9 bases between. The CDR3 is 14 amino acids. CDR3 region: CARSLGGQTYEQYF. The CDR3 DNA reads as TGTGCCAGAAGCTTGGGTGGACAGACCTACGAGCAGTACTTC.

The rearrangement joins TRBV6-2 or TRBV6-3 to TRBJ2-7; the D gene is possibly TRBD1 (6 bases). The CDR3 has 13 residues. V was shortened by 4 bases and J by 3 bases, with 10 bases between the two germline ends. The V gene's germline CDR1 is MNHEY and CDR2 SVGEGT. CDR3 sequence reads: CASSLQGFYEQYF. The DNA of the CDR3 is TGTGCCAGCAGTTTACAGGGTTTCTACGAGCAGTACTTC.

The V call is TRBV7-3, the J call TRBJ1-2, with a possible D match to TRBD1 (5 bases). CDR3 length equals 15 residues. Germline V CDR1 and CDR2: SGHTA, FQGTGA. Trimming took 11 bases from V and 2 from J, leaving 21 bases between them. CDR3 amino acids: CASGGAPINNYGYTF. The CDR3 DNA sequence: TGTGCCTCGGGCGGGGCACCAATTAACAACTATGGCTACACCTTC.

V gene TRBV6-1 combines with J gene TRBJ2-7, with a weak D call TRBD1 (5 bases). This CDR3 comprises 15 residues. V was shortened by 1 base and J by 2 bases, with 12 bases between the two germline ends. Germline V gene sequence: CDR1 MNHNS, CDR2 SASEGT. The CDR3 here is CASSEDARATYEQYF. In DNA form, the CDR3 reads TGTGCCAGCAGTGAAGACGCCAGGGCAACCTACGAGCAGTACTTC.

The chain carries TRBV7-9 and TRBJ2-2; D is possibly TRBD2 (6 bases). Germline values: CDR1 SEHNR, CDR2 FQNEAQ (reference sequence). This CDR3 is built from 15 residues. Trimming took 7 bases from V and 0 from J, leaving 12 bases between them. The CDR3 DNA follows: TGTGCCAGCACTCCCGGAGGGACGAACACCGGGGAGCTGTTTTTT. It codes for CASTPGGTNTGELFF.

The rearrangement uses TRBV4-1 and TRBJ1-2; a possible D gene is TRBD1 (5 bases). Trimming took off 3 bases at V and 2 bases at J, with 16 bases between the two ends. CDR3 length: 16 residues. Germline V gene data show CDR1 as MGHRA and CDR2 as YSYEKL. The CDR3 bases are TGCGCCAGCAGCCACACGGGACTCCCAGGGAACTATGGCTACACCTTC. Translation gives CASSHTGLPGNYGYTF.

The CDR3 sequence: CASSLPSGGRNNEQFF. In nucleotides, the CDR3 is TGTGCCAGCAGCTTGCCTTCAGGGGGCCGAAACAATGAGCAGTTCTTC. This chain links TRBV5-5 with TRBJ2-1; 8 positions match TRBD1. The germline V gene encodes CDR1 SGHKS and CDR2 YYEKEE (reference sequence). The CDR3 sequence is 16 residues long. The V gene end was trimmed by 1 base and the J gene end by 5 bases; junction bases not matched to a gene: 8.

This clone was seen once. The rearrangement uses TRBV5-1 and TRBJ2-1, with 9 bases identical to TRBD1. Trimming cost V 0 bases and J 4 bases; bases outside gene matches: 5. This CDR3 contains 16 residues. Germline loops: CDR1 SGHRS, CDR2 YFSETQ. The CDR3, as DNA: TGCGCCAGCAGCTTGGCCGACAGGGGGTTTTACAATGAGCAGTTCTTC. Translation: CASSLADRGFYNEQFF.

This clone has a single count. The chain combines TRBV28 with TRBJ1-6; D remains unclear. The CDR3 has 15 amino acids. Germline V gives CDR1 MDHEN, CDR2 SYDVKM. The V end was cut by 11 bases, the J end by 6 bases, with 20 bases between. The chain's CDR3 is CAGSKRGLSNSPLHF. Written as DNA, the CDR3 is TGTGCCGGTTCCAAACGCGGGTTAAGTAATTCACCCCTCCACTTT.

V gene TRBV3-1 (or the pseudogene TRBV3-2) combines with J gene TRBJ2-6; D is unresolved. The CDR3 runs to 12 residues. The germline CDR1 and CDR2 sequences are LGHDT and YNNKEL (reference sequence). The V and J ends lost 1 base and 8 bases respectively, with 3 bases between them. CDR3 protein: CASSQATNVLTF. The CDR3 coding sequence is TGTGCCAGCAGCCAAGCAACCAACGTCCTGACTTTC.

The genes are TRBV5-1 and TRBJ1-2, with TRBD1 matching over 11 bases. Germline CDR1 is SGHRS and CDR2 is YFSETQ. The length of the CDR3 is 15 residues. J gave up 4 bases and V 0 bases, and 2 bases lay outside the gene matches. CDR3 DNA sequence: TGCGCCAGCAGCTTGGGGACAGGGGGCGCCTATGGCTACACCTTC. Protein: CASSLGTGGAYGYTF.

This clone occurred once. The rearrangement links TRBV24-1 to TRBJ1-5, with 8 bases aligning to TRBD1. J was trimmed by 1 base and V by 7 bases; bases with no gene match: 2. The CDR3 spans 14 residues. Germline-derived CDR1 and CDR2 are KGHDR and SFDVKD. In nucleotides, the CDR3 is TGTGCCACCAGCAGACAGGGGAGCAATCAGCCCCAGCATTTT. Translating it yields CATSRQGSNQPQHF.

This chain links TRBV3-1 (or the pseudogene TRBV3-2) with TRBJ2-7; no definite D call. V was pared by 1 base and J by 4 bases, with 2 bases between. CDR1 LGHDT and CDR2 YNNKEL come from the germline V gene (reference sequence). There are 11 residues in the CDR3. CDR3 bases: TGTGCCAGCAGCCAAGCGTACGAGCAGTACTTC. Translated, it gives CASSQAYEQYF.